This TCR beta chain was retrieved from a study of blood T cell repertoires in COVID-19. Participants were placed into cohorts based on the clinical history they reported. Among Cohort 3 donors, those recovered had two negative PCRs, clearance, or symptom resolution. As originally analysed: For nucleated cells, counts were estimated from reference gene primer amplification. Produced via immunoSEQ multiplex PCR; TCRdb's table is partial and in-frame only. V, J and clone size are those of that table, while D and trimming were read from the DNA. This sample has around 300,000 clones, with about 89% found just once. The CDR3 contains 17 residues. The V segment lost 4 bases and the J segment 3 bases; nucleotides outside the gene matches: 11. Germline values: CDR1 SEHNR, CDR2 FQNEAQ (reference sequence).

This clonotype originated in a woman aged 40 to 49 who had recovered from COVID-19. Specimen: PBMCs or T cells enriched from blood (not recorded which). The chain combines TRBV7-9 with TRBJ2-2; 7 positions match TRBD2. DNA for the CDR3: TGTGCCAGCAGCTCCCGGGAAGGAGGGAGGGACACCGGGGAGCTGTTTTTT. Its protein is CASSSREGGRDTGELFF. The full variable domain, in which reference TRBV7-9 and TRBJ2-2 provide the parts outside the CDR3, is DTGVSQNPRHKITKRGQNVTFRCDPISEHNRLYWYRQTLGQGPEFLTYFQNEAQLEKSRLLSDRFSAERPKGSFSTLEIQRTEQGDSAMYLCASSSREGGRDTGELFFGEGSRLTVL.